A selection of T cell receptor beta chains follows, all from one sample in a study of blood T cell repertoires in COVID-19. The repertoire was sequenced with immunoSEQ multiplex PCR; TCRdb's copy has only in-frame clones and lacks some. The sample lists about 72,000 clones; approximately 86% were seen once. Specimen: peripheral blood. The receptors stem from a woman aged 60-75 years with acute or convalescent COVID-19. CDR3s include the opening cysteine and the closing phenylalanine or tryptophan. D genes are given only for firm matches. Size is stated for part of the rows, as once, few or many counts, or as a class when the clone is expanded.

CDR3: CASSFPGAETQYF
DNA: TGCGCCAGCAGCTTTCCAGGGGCCGAGACCCAGTACTTC
J: TRBJ2-5
V: TRBV5-1
size: .
D: .

CDR3: CASSLSTRPAGELFF
DNA: TGTGCCAGCAGCTTATCCACGCGGCCCGCCGGGGAGCTGTTTTTT
J: TRBJ2-2
V: TRBV11-2
size: .
D: .

CDR3: CASSYHRDYGYTF
DNA: TGTGCCAGCAGCTACCACAGGGACTATGGCTACACCTTC
J: TRBJ1-2
V: TRBV7-9
size: .
D: .

CDR3: CASNSGTSANIQYF
DNA: TGCGCCAGCAACTCCGGGACTAGCGCCAACATTCAGTACTTC
J: TRBJ2-4
V: TRBV5-1
size: .
D: TRBD2

CDR3: CASRASGRRNEKLFF
DNA: TGTGCCAGCAGAGCCAGCGGGAGACGAAATGAAAAACTGTTTTTT
J: TRBJ1-4
V: TRBV3-1/TRBV3-2
size: medium-sized
D: .

CDR3: CATRGTGNGNQPQHF
DNA: TGTGCCACCAGGGGGACAGGGAACGGCAATCAGCCCCAGCATTTT
J: TRBJ1-5
V: TRBV21-1
size: .
D: .

CDR3: CASRLQVRVYNEQFF
DNA: TGCGCCAGCAGGCTACAGGTCCGGGTTTACAATGAGCAGTTCTTC
J: TRBJ2-1
V: TRBV10-1
size: .
D: .

CDR3: CAWAAGQGERDSNQPQHF
DNA: TGTGCCTGGGCGGCCGGACAGGGAGAGAGGGATAGCAATCAGCCCCAGCATTTT
J: TRBJ1-5
V: TRBV30
size: .
D: TRBD1

CDR3: CASRSHRGQSYGYTF
DNA: TGTGCCAGCAGGTCCCACAGGGGGCAGAGCTATGGCTACACCTTC
J: TRBJ1-2
V: TRBV28
size: .
D: TRBD1

CDR3: CASSKESGTGREKLFF
DNA: TGTGCCAGCAGCAAAGAGTCCGGGACAGGGAGGGAAAAACTGTTTTTT
J: TRBJ1-4
V: TRBV7-2
size: few
D: TRBD1

CDR3: CASSSGRGVYGYTF
DNA: TGTGCCAGCAGTTCGGGGAGGGGAGTCTATGGCTACACCTTC
J: TRBJ1-2
V: TRBV6-6
size: .
D: .

CDR3: CASSPQGATGELFF
DNA: TGCGCCAGCAGCCCACAAGGGGCCACCGGGGAGCTGTTTTTT
J: TRBJ2-2
V: TRBV5-1
size: .
D: .

CDR3: CASRPYGAVQETQYF
DNA: TGCGCCAGCAGACCCTATGGAGCGGTCCAAGAGACCCAGTACTTC
J: TRBJ2-5
V: TRBV5-1
size: .
D: .

CDR3: CATEATGTPSYEQYF
DNA: TGTGCCACCGAAGCGACCGGGACACCTTCCTACGAGCAGTACTTC
J: TRBJ2-7
V: TRBV2
size: .
D: .

CDR3: CAWSGQATNEKLFF
DNA: TGTGCCTGGAGCGGACAGGCAACTAATGAAAAACTGTTTTTT
J: TRBJ1-4
V: TRBV30
size: .
D: TRBD1

CDR3: CASRTGGSTDTQYF
DNA: TGTGCCAGCAGGACCGGGGGGAGCACAGATACGCAGTATTTT
J: TRBJ2-3
V: TRBV6-5
size: .
D: TRBD2

CDR3: CAISESQQEGRNSPLHF
DNA: TGTGCCATCAGTGAGTCCCAACAGGAGGGGAGGAATTCACCCCTCCACTTT
J: TRBJ1-6
V: TRBV10-3
size: few
D: .

CDR3: CSARPSEVWGTDTQYF
DNA: TGCAGCGCCCGTCCGTCAGAGGTGTGGGGCACAGATACGCAGTATTTT
J: TRBJ2-3
V: TRBV29-1
size: few
D: .

CDR3: CASSLGQGGPRNEQFF
DNA: TGCGCCAGCAGCTTGGGACAGGGAGGCCCGCGCAATGAGCAGTTCTTC
J: TRBJ2-1
V: TRBV5-1
size: .
D: .

CDR3: CAISEPLGFSSYEQYF
DNA: TGTGCCATCAGTGAACCCCTCGGGTTTAGCTCCTACGAGCAGTACTTC
J: TRBJ2-7
V: TRBV10-3
size: once
D: .

CDR3: CSVVGGGYEQYF
DNA: TGCAGCGTTGTTGGGGGGGGCTACGAGCAGTACTTC
J: TRBJ2-7
V: TRBV29-1
size: .
D: TRBD2

CDR3: CASSLVAGTEILYGYTF
DNA: TGTGCCAGCAGTTTAGTGGCCGGGACAGAGATCCTCTATGGCTACACCTTC
J: TRBJ1-2
V: TRBV27
size: .
D: TRBD1